This TCR beta chain was observed in a study of cytomegalovirus exposure and HLA in healthy donors. Germline CDR1 reads LNHDA; CDR2 reads SQIVND (reference sequence). V lost 6 bases, J lost 13 bases, and 12 bases stayed unmatched. The CDR3 covers 14 residues. The PCR was carried out with 60 Vbeta primers and 13 Jbeta primers. Measured with immunoSEQ multiplex PCR; TCRdb has only the in-frame clones, and not every one. This listing includes approximately 110,000 clones. V gene TRBV19 combines with J gene TRBJ1-5; TRBD1 aligns across 10 bases. Sequencing was performed on PBMCs. The clonotype comes from a man between 18 and 29 years old in good health and CMV-seronegative. DNA of the CDR3: TGTGCCAGTAGGGGACAGGGGCCCCAGGGGGTACAGCATTTT. Amino acid sequence: CASRGQGPQGVQHF. Looking up the rest from reference TRBV19 and TRBJ1-5 gives the full variable domain: DGGITQSPKYLFRKEGQNVTLSCEQNLNHDAMYWYRQDPGQGLRLIYYSQIVNDFQKGDIAEGYSVSREKKESFPLTVTSAQKNPTAFYLCASRGQGPQGVQHFGDGTRLSIL.